This TCR beta chain is from a study of shared clonotypes between healthy human individuals. The overall study: Plates per donor: three CD4 naive, three CD4 memory, two CD8 naive, one CD8 memory.

Assay execution proceeded at the deep level. This table comes from immunoSEQ multiplex PCR, and its TCRdb copy is limited to in-frame clones, with some not included. The table includes around 2,000,000 clones, 85% to 95% detected once. With 6 bases clipped from V and 7 bases from J, the junction kept 8 bases outside the gene matches. This CDR3 contains 13 residues. From germline, CDR1 is KGHSH and CDR2 LQKENI. This sequence originates from a young man in good health. Sequenced sample: naive CD4+ T cells sorted from blood. Subset given: CD45RA+ positively selected. This chain joins TRBV18 and TRBJ2-7, with 8 bases that match TRBD1. The DNA for the CDR3 is TGTGCCAGCTCGGCGGACAGGGCTCGGGAGCAGTACTTC. Its translation: CASSADRAREQYF.